This T cell receptor beta chain is drawn from a study of human T cells and chemical hapten exposure. Study-wide context: An area of 2 cm by approximately 2 cm on upper inner arm skin received 2% DPC for sensitization.

Germline V lookup: CDR1 GTSNPN, CDR2 SVGIG (reference sequence). The CDR3 sequence is 13 residues long. V trimming: 0 bases; J trimming: 7 bases; junction bases outside the gene matches: 5. Individual cDNA molecules each carried unique molecular identifiers attached by the library. TCRdb re-called the RACE reads through MiXCR, storing one row per CDR3 protein. The table shows some 30,000 distinct CDR3 sequences, with nearly 6% occurring only once. Findings and caveats of the study: More PT1 expanded TCRs went with higher patch test scores. DPC sensitization left the count of TCRs above 1 in 1000 unchanged.

Regarding time point: patch test 3, about 24 weeks after DPC sensitization. Treatment denoted: therapeutic diphenylcyclopropenone sensitization with weekly scalp DPC. This clonotype was seen ten or more times. The antigen is not known. This receptor was obtained from a man aged 25 to 45 with alopecia areata. Some clones in this sample may be carry-over from other donors' samples. This material consisted of whole blood, taken in connection with sensitization to the hapten diphenylcyclopropenone (DPC). V and J are TRBV30 and TRBJ2-7; 8 bases agree with TRBD1. The CDR3, as DNA: TGTGCCTGGAGTGTAGCAGGGGGCCTAGAGCAGTACTTC. As protein: CAWSVAGGLEQYF. Full variable domain (missing parts from reference TRBV30 and TRBJ2-7): SQTIHQWPATLVQPVGSPLSLECTVEGTSNPNLYWYRQAAGRGLQLLFYSVGIGQISSEVPQNLSASRPQDRQFILSSKKLLLSDSGFYLCAWSVAGGLEQYFGPGTRLTVT.